This record looks at one TCR beta chain sequence and its context. This sample is drawn from a study of blood T cell repertoires in COVID-19. Looking at the study overall: The samples span acute and convalescent COVID-19 from the United States, Italy and Spain. Nucleic acid was either cDNA or gDNA, and it came from T cells, B-cell-depleted T cells, or PBMCs.

Germline assignment: CDR1 MNHEY and CDR2 SMNVEV (reference sequence). The CDR3 has 16 amino acids. The junction had 13 bases not matched to a gene; V was cut back by 5 bases and J by 4 bases. Only in-frame clones appear in the TCRdb table, and some are missing; sequencing was by immunoSEQ multiplex PCR. The profile covers 75,000 to 80,000 clones, with around 89% appearing a single time and around 9% taken by the ten largest. The sample taken for sequencing was peripheral blood. The chain joins TRBV27 to TRBJ2-7, with 8 positions matching TRBD1. The sequence derives from a human donor in a cohort sampled during active COVID-19. The CDR3 DNA reads as TGTGCCAGCAGTCCCTCGAGACAGGGGTTCAGGTACGAGCAGTACTTC. This codes for CASSPSRQGFRYEQYF.